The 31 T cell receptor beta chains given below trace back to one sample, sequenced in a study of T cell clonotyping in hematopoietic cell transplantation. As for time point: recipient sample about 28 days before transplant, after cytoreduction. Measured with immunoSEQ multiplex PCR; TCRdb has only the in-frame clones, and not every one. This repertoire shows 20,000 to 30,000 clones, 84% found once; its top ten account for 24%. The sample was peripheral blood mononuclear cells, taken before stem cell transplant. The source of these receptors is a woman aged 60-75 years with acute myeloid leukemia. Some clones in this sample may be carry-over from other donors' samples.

CDR3 bases: TGTGCCATCAGTGACAGGCCGAACACCGGGGAGCTGTTTTTT. Its protein product is CAISDRPNTGELFF. The chain has TRBV10-3 and TRBJ2-2; D is undetermined. Looked up from germline, CDR1 is ENHRY and CDR2 is SYGVKD. CDR3 size: 14 residues. Trimming stripped 3 bases from V and 0 bases from J, with 5 bases between.

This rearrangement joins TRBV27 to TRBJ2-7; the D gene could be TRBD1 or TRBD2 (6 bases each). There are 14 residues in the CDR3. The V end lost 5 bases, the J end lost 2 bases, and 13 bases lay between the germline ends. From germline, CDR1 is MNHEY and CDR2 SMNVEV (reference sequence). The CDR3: CASSPRGTTYEQYF. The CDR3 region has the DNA TGTGCCAGCAGTCCCCGCGGGACAACCTACGAGCAGTACTTC.

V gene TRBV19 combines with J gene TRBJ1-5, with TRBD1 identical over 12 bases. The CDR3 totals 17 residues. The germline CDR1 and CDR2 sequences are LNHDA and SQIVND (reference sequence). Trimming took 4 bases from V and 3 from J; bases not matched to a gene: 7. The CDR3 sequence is CASSRGDRGPLNQPQHF. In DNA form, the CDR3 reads TGTGCCAGTAGTAGGGGGGACAGGGGGCCCCTCAATCAGCCCCAGCATTTT.

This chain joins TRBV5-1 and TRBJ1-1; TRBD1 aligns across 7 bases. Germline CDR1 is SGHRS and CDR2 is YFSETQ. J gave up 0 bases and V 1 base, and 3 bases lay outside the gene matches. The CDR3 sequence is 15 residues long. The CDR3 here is CASSLRQGMNTEAFF. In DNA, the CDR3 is TGCGCCAGCAGCTTGCGACAGGGAATGAACACTGAAGCTTTCTTT.

This CDR3 is CASSPQVLAGVFGETQYF. The DNA of the CDR3 is TGCGCCAGCAGCCCCCAGGTACTAGCGGGGGTATTTGGGGAGACCCAGTACTTC. The gene calls are TRBV4-1 and TRBJ2-5, with 11 bases fitting TRBD2. From germline, CDR1 is MGHRA and CDR2 YSYEKL. CDR3 length equals 18 residues. V lost 4 bases, J lost 5 bases, and 15 bases stayed unmatched.

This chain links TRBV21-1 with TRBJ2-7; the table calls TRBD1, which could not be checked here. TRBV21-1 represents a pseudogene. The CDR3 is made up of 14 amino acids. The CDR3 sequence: CASVGGGLLYEQYF. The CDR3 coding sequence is TGTGCCAGCGTTGGGGGCGGACTCCTTTACGAGCAGTACTTC.

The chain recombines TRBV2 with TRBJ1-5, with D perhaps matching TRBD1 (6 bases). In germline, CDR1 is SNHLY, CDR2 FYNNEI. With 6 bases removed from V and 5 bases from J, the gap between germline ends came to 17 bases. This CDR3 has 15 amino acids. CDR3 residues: CASSGLQGGDQPQHF. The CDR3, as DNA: TGTGCCAGCAGCGGCCTACAGGGAGGGGATCAGCCCCAGCATTTT.

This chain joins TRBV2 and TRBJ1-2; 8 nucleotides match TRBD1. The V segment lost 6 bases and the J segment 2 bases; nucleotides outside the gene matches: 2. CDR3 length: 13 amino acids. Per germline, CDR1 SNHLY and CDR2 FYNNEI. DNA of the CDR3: TGTGCCAGCAGAGACAGGGGAAACTATGGCTACACCTTC. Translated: CASRDRGNYGYTF.

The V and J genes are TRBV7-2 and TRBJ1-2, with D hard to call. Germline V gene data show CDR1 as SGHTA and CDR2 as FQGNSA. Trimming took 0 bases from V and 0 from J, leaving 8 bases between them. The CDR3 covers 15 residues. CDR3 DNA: TGTGCCAGCAGCTTAGCGGACGGGGCTAACTATGGCTACACCTTC. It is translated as CASSLADGANYGYTF. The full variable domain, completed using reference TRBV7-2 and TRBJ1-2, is GAGVSQSPSNKVTEKGKDVELRCDPISGHTALYWYRQSLGQGLEFLIYFQGNSAPDKSGLPSDRFSAERTGGSVSTLTIQRTQQEDSAVYLCASSLADGANYGYTFGSGTRLTVV.

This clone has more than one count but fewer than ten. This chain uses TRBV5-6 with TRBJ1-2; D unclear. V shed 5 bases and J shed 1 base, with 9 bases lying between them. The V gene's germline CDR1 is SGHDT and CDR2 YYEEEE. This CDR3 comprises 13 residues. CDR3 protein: CASRFGVNYGYTF. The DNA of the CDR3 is TGTGCCAGCAGGTTTGGAGTTAACTATGGCTACACCTTC.

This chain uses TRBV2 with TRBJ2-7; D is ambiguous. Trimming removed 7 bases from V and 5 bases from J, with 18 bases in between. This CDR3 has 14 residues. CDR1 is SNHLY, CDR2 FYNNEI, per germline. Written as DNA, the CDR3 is TGTGCCAGCAATCCGGGCCGGGTTGGGGACGAGCAGTACTTC. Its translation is CASNPGRVGDEQYF.

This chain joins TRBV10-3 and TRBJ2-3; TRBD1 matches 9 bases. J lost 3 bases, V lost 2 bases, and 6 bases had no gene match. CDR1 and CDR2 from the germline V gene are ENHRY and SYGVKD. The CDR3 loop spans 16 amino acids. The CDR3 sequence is CAISEVGTGMTDTQYF. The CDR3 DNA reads TGTGCCATCAGTGAGGTCGGGACAGGGATGACAGATACGCAGTATTTT.

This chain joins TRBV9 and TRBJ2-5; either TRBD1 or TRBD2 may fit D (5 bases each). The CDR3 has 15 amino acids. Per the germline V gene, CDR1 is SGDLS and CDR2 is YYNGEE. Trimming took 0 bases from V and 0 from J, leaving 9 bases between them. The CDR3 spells CASSVEGRNQETQYF. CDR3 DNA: TGTGCCAGCAGCGTAGAGGGGAGAAACCAAGAGACCCAGTACTTC.

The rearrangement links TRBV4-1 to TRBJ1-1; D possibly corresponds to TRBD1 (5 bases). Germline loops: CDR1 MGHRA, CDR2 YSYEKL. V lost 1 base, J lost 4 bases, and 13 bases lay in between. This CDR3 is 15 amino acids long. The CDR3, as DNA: TGCGCCAGCAGCCAAGCGGTGGGGGGGGGCACTGAAGCTTTCTTT. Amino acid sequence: CASSQAVGGGTEAFF.

The CDR3 nucleotides read TGTGCCAGCAGCTTACAAGAGACGACCCAGTACTTC. This encodes CASSLQETTQYF. The chain is built from TRBV7-2 and TRBJ2-5; no clear D. The CDR3 is 12 residues long. The germline V gene has CDR1 SGHTA and CDR2 FQGNSA. V was cut by 2 bases and J by 7 bases, with 8 bases left in between.

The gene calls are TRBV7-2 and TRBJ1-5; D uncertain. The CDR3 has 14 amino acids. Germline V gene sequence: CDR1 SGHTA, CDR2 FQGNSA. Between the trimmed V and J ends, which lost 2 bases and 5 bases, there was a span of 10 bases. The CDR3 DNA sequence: TGTGCCAGCAGCTTATTTGACACTGATCAGCCCCAGCATTTT. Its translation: CASSLFDTDQPQHF.

CDR3 nucleotide sequence: TGTGCCAGCAGCTTGGAGCGGGAGGGCGCTACGCAGTATTTT. This encodes CASSLEREGATQYF. V gene TRBV5-4 combines with J gene TRBJ2-3; 10 bases are a match to TRBD2. The CDR3 sequence is 14 residues long. V lost 0 bases to trimming and J lost 8 bases; unmatched junction nucleotides: 3. Germline loops: CDR1 SGHNT, CDR2 YYREEE (reference sequence).

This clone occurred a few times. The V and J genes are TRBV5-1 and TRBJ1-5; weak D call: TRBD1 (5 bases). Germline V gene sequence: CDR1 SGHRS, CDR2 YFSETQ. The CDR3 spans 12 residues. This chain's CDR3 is CRIDGGDQPQHF. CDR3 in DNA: TGCCGGATCGACGGGGGGGACCAGCCCCAGCATTTT.

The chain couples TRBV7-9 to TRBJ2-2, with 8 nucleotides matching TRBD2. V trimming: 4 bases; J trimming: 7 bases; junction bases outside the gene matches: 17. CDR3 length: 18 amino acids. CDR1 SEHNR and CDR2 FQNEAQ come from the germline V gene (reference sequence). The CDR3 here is CASSCFGPGLGLVGELFF. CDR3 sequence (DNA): TGTGCCAGCAGCTGTTTTGGACCGGGACTAGGTCTTGTCGGGGAGCTGTTTTTT.

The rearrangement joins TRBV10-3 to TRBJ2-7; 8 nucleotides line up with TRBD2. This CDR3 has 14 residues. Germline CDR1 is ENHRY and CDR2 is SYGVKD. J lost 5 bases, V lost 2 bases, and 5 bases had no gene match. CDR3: CAISERGGNDEQYF. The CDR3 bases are TGTGCCATCAGTGAGCGGGGGGGGAACGACGAGCAGTACTTC.

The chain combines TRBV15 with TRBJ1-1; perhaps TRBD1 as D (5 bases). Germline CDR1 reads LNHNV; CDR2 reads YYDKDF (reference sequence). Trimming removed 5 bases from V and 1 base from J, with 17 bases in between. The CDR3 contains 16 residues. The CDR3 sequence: CATSPHRKGANTEAFF. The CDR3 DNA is TGTGCCACCAGCCCACACCGGAAAGGGGCGAACACTGAAGCTTTCTTT.

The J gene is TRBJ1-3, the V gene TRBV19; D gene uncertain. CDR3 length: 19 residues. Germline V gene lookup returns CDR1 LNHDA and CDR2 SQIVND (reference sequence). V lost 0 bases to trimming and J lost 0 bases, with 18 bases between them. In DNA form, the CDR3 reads TGTGCCAGTAGTATAGATTCGGCCTCAAGATTACTCTCTGGAAACACCATATATTTT. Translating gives CASSIDSASRLLSGNTIYF. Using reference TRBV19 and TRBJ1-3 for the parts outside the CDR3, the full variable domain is DGGITQSPKYLFRKEGQNVTLSCEQNLNHDAMYWYRQDPGQGLRLIYYSQIVNDFQKGDIAEGYSVSREKKESFPLTVTSAQKNPTAFYLCASSIDSASRLLSGNTIYFGEGSWLTVV.

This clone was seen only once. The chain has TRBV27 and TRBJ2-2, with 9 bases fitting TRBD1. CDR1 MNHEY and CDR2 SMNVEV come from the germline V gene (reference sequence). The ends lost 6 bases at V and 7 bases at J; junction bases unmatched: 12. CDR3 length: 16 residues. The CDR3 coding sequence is TGTGCCAGCAGACTCACACAGGGGGCGCCGATCGGGGAGCTGTTTTTT. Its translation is CASRLTQGAPIGELFF.

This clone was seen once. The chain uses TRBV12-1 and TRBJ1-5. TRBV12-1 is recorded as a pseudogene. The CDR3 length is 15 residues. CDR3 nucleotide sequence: TGTGCCAGCAGCTTTGTGGGGGGTCGTACCCAGCCCCAGCATTTT. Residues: CASSFVGGRTQPQHF.

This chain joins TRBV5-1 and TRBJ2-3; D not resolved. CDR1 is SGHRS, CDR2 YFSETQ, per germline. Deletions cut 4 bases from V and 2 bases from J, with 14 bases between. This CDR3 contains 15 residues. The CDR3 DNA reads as TGCGCCAGCAGCGGGTCCAACCGAATCACAGATACGCAGTATTTT. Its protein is CASSGSNRITDTQYF.

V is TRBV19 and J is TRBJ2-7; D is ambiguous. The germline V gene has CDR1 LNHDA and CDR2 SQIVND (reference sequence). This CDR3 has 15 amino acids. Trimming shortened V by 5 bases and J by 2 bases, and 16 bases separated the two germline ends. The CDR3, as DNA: TGTGCCAGTAGTCAATTCCGGGCCACCACCTACGAGCAGTACTTC. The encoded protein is CASSQFRATTYEQYF.

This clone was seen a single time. Here the CDR3 reads CASSIQGNTEAFF. CDR3 nucleotide sequence: TGTGCCAGCAGCATACAGGGGAACACTGAAGCTTTCTTT. V usage is TRBV11-1 and J usage is TRBJ1-1, with D tentatively TRBD1 (6 bases). CDR1 is SGHAT and CDR2 is FQDESV in the germline V gene (reference sequence). The CDR3 consists of 13 residues. V was pared by 5 bases and J by 1 base, with 8 bases between. The full variable domain, rest sourced from reference TRBV11-1 and TRBJ1-1, is EAEVAQSPRYKITEKSQAVAFWCDPISGHATLYWYRQILGQGPELLVQFQDESVVDDSQLPKDRFSAERLKGVDSTLKIQPAELGDSAMYLCASSIQGNTEAFFGQGTRLTVV.

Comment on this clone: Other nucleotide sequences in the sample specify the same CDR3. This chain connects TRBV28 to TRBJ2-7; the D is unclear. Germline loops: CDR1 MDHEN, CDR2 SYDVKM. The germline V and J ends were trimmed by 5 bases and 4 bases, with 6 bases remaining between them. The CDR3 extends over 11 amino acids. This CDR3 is CASSQVYEQYF. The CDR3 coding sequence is TGTGCCAGCAGTCAAGTATACGAGCAGTACTTC.

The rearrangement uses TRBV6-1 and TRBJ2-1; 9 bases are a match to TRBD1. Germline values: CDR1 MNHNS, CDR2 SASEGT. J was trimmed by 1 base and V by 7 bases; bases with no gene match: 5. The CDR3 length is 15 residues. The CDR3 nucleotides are TGTGCCAGCACCCTACAGGGGGCGTCCTACAATGAGCAGTTCTTC. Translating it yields CASTLQGASYNEQFF.

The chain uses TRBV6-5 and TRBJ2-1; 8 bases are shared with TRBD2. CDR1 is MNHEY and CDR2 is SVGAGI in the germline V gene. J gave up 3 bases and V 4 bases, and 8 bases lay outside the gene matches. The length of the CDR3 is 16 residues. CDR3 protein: CASSSRERGIYNEQFF. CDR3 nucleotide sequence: TGTGCCAGCAGTTCCCGAGAGCGGGGGATCTACAATGAGCAGTTCTTC.

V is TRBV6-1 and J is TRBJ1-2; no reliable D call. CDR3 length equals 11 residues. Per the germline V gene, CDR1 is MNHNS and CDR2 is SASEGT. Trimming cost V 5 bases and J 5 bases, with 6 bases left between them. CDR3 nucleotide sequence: TGTGCCAGCAGTAGCCAGTATGGCTACACCTTC. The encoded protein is CASSSQYGYTF.